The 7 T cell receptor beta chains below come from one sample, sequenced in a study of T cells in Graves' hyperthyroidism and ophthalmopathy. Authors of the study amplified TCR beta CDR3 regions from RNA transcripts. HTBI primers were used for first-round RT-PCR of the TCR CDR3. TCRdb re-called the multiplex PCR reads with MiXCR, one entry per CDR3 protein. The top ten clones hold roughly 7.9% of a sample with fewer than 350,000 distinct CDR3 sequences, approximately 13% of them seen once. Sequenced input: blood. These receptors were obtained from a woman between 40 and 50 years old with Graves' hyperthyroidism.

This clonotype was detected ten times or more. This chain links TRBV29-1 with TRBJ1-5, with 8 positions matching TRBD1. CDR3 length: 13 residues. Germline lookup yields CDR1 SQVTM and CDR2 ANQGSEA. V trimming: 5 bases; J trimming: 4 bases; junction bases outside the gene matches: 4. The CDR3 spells CSVTRDRNQPQHF. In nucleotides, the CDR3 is TGCAGCGTTACCAGGGACAGGAATCAGCCCCAGCATTTT.

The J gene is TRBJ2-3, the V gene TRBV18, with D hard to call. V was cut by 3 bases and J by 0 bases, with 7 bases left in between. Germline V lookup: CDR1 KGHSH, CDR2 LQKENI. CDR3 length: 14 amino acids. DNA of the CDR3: TGTGCCAGCTCACCCCCTGGTAGCACAGATACGCAGTATTTT. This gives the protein CASSPPGSTDTQYF.

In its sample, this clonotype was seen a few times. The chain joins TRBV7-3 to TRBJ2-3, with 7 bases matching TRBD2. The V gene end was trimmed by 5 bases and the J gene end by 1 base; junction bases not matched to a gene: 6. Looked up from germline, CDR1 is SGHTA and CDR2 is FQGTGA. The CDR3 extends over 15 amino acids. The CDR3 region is CASSKAGLRTDTQYF. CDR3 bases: TGTGCCAGCAGCAAAGCGGGGCTCCGCACAGATACGCAGTATTTT.

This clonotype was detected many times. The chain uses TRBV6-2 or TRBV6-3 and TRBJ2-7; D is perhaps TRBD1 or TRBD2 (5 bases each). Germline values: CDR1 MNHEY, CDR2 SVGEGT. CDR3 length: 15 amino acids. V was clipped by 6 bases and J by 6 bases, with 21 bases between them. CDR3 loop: CASRPPGRAESEQYF. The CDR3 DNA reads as TGTGCCAGCAGACCTCCGGGACGGGCCGAGAGCGAGCAGTACTTC.

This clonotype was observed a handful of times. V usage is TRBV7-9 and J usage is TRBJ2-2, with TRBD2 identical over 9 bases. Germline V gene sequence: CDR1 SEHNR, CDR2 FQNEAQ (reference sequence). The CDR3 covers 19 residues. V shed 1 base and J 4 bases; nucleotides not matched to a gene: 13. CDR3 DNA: TGTGCCAGCAGCTTAGTGGTTCTGCGGGAGGGCCCAAGCACCGGGGAGCTGTTTTTT. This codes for CASSLVVLREGPSTGELFF.

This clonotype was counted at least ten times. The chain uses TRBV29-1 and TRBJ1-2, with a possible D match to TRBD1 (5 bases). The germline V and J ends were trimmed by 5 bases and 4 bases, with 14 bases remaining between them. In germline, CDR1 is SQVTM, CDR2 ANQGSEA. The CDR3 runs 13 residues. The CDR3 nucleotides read TGCAGCGTTCGTGCTTGGGACGGCTATGGCTACACCTTC. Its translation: CSVRAWDGYGYTF.

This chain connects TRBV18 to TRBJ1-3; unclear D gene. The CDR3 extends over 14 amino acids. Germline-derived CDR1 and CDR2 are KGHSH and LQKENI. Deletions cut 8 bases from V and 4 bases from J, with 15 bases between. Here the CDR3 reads CASREASRGNTIYF. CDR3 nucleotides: TGTGCCAGCCGCGAGGCATCGCGAGGAAACACCATATATTTT.